This TCR beta chain was captured in a study of blood T cells in healthy people across ages (dated by TCRdb to about 2015). Notes on the research overall: In model experiments, template switching captured about one uniquely barcoded TCR beta cDNA molecule for every two T cells. To track age-related changes in TCR beta repertoire diversity, the study relied on deep sequencing normalized with unique cDNA molecular identifiers. The donors were divided into four age groups: young (average around 16 years), middle-aged (about 40), aged (roughly 60) and long-lived (about 84). To avoid experimental bias, donors of different ages were spread randomly across the sequencing lanes. Using the same blood draw, the study looked at two additional independent replicas of 1 million unique cDNA reads for two donors, one aged 18 to 30 and the other aged 80 or older. Here is what the overall study found, with its caveats: A strong correlation was found between observed TCR beta diversity and the percentage of naive T cells measured by flow cytometry. As age increased, observed TCR beta diversity per million T cells dropped in a roughly linear way, and a significant reduction was already evident by age 40. Because the CMV infection status of the donors was unknown, age-related changes in expanded clonotypes may potentially have been confounded. Compared with the aged group, more naive CD4+ T cells, fewer expanded clones and increased TCR diversity were shown by the long-lived group, suggesting age selection. Estimates of total diversity from one million sequenced T cells were regarded as lower bounds and underestimates. Since profiling was done on bulk unsorted PBMCs, naive and antigen-experienced compartments could not be conclusively compared.

Donors were about 36 systemically healthy Caucasian individuals from Russia aged roughly 6 to 95 years. Ten milliliters of peripheral blood were drawn from each donor into EDTA-treated Vacutainer tubes. Ficoll-Paque density-gradient centrifugation was used to isolate PBMCs, with at least 6.5 million per sample. Trizol reagent was used to extract total RNA from the PBMCs, yielding at least 5 micrograms per sample. For every donor, an aliquot of PBMCs went through flow cytometry to measure the percentages of naive CD45RAhigh/CD27high T cells. Receptor amplification or capture employed 5' RACE. Instrument used: Illumina HiSeq 2500. A second PCR of roughly 6 to 12 cycles was run with a J-beta primer mix and a sample-barcoded 5' primer. A template-switch 5' adaptor carrying 12 random nucleotides introduced a unique molecular identifier onto each TCR beta cDNA molecule. Each sample yielded at least 3 million CDR3-containing paired-end reads. The Mint cDNA synthesis kit, primed by a TRBC-specific oligonucleotide, was used to synthesize first-strand cDNA from all RNA. After uracil-DNA glycosylase treatment, a first 18-cycle PCR used universal primers M1SS and BC2_uni_R on all cDNA. The authors processed their data as follows. Normalization of each sample was performed by random selection of 1 million high-quality reads, each carrying a distinct molecular identifier. Instead of being binned into consensus sequences, reads that shared molecular identifiers were thrown out. MiTCR, set to a Q25 quality threshold and the strictest error-elimination algorithm, was used for CDR3 identification, clonotype clustering and error correction. A nonparametric unseen species model with Euler transformation was used to estimate lower-bound total TCR beta diversity. Using fastp trimming at Q25 and MiXCR clonotype assembly, TCRdb reanalyzed the public sequencing data and kept in-frame beta chains. When rows share a CDR3 protein, they turn into one entry using the most common DNA and genes. TCRdb, rather than the study authors, made the V and J calls. The sample table records around 400,000 distinct CDR3 sequences; 52% of these occur just once. Jointly, the top ten make up under 65% of the sample.

This clonotype was seen only a few times. Its cognate antigen has yet to be identified. Base qualities are not at hand, and no much larger clone is one base apart. Source material: blood. This sequence originates from a man aged 60 to 69 in good health.

The CDR3 protein sequence reads: CASSTVSGYEQYF. Here is the DNA: TGTGCCAGCTCAACGGTCTCGGGGTACGAGCAGTACTTC. The rearrangement joined TRBV18 to TRBJ2-7; TRBD2 is possibly the D segment (5 matching bases). V loses 5 bases of germline sequence and J loses 4 bases, and the interval between the two ends is 12 bases. CDR3 length: 13 amino acids, cysteine to phenylalanine. Only the CDR3 DNA stays, 39 bases, in frame from base 1. Per the germline V gene, KGHSH is the CDR1 and LQKENI is the CDR2.